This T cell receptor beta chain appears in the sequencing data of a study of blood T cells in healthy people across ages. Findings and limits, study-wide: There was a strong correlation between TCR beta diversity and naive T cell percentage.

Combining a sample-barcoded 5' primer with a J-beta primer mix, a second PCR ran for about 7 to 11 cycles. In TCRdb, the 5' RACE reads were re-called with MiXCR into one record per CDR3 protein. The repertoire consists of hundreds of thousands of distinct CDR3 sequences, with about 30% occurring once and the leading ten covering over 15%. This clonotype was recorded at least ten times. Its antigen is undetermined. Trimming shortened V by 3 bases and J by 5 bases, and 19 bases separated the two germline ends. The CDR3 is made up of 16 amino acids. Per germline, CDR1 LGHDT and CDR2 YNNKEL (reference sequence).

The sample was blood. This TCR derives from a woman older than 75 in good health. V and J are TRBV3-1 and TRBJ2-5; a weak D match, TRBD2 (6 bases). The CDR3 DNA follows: TGTGCCAGCAGCCAGGTCTCGGGGAGCGGGCGCGAGACCCAGTACTTC. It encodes CASSQVSGSGRETQYF.